The sequence of this TCR beta chain was determined in a study of tumor-infiltrating T cells and Merkel cell polyomavirus (TCRdb year 2017). Some background on the complete study: In Merkel cell carcinoma patients, the study investigated CD8+ T cells specific for the Merkel cell polyomavirus KLL epitope. Disease stage at presentation varied among the patients, and patient follow-up lasted a median of 2.7 years, ranging from 1.1 to 6.0 years. The therapies patients received were varied and non-standardized, including chemotherapy, radiation and immunotherapies. TRB sequencing was performed on KLL-tetramer-sorted cells from blood or tumor-infiltrating lymphocytes in some 14 samples, as well as on about a dozen matched whole-tumor samples. Most whole-tumor samples were obtained as 25-micron curls cut from formalin-fixed, paraffin-embedded tissue blocks. Across the study, one tumor sample was a frozen nodal tumor digest and one was a flash-frozen core biopsy of a metastasis. The study at large found these results: KLL-specific TRB repertoires were diverse and mostly private, with just one public clonotype, shared by two patients, among 400 or so unique sequences. A significant MCC-specific survival advantage (P = 0.0051) was associated with a greater number of unique KLL-specific clonotypes in tumors (roughly 5-108 vs 0-3). Because the study covered only a single viral epitope, T cells targeting other Merkel cell polyomavirus epitopes were not captured. The small sample size of the study (n ≈ 12 patients) is a limitation. A higher intratumoral fraction of KLL-specific T cells (about 1.7-20% versus roughly 0-0.15%) was associated with significantly improved MCC-specific survival.

By immunohistochemistry, the tumors of all patients showed robust positive staining for Merkel cell polyomavirus Large T antigen. About twelve Merkel cell carcinoma patients were included, each with robust KLL-tetramer+ populations (above 0.04% of CD8+ T cells) in blood and/or cultured TIL. Every patient was Caucasian, and patient ages ranged from roughly 50 to 80 years, with a median of around 64 years. Lymph node tumors were analyzed for patients with unknown primaries who presented with nodal disease, or when insufficient primary tissue was available. The germline V gene sets CDR1 to SGDLS and CDR2 to YYNGEE. Measured from the cysteine to the phenylalanine, the CDR3 is 15 residues long. Only the CDR3 DNA is retained, 45 bases long and in frame from the first base. V is reduced by 2 bases and J by 6 bases, leaving a spacing of 15 bases between them. Concerning this clone: What antigen it recognizes has not been identified. Base qualities are missing; no much larger clone stands one base away.

The library was prepared using the immunoSEQ multiplex PCR assay. Adaptive Biotechnologies (Seattle, WA) carried out the genomic DNA extraction, TRB sequencing and normalization. Turning to the authors' computational methods: Clonality was calculated as one minus the Shannon entropy of productive TRB sequences, normalized by log2 of unique productive sequences. KLL-specific clonotypes in tumors were identified by matching TCRbeta CDR3 amino acid sequences to those from the tetramer-sorted sample of each patient. TCRdb retrieved this table from immuneACCESS and kept in-frame rearrangements only. Not all clones are present; in checked studies, unresolved V genes account for under half, and no reason is known for the remainder. V and J calls and clone size are as listed in that table; D and trimming were resolved from the DNA. The sample yields over 20,000 clones; roughly 87% were counted once. The ten most abundant clones make up roughly 2.5% of the sample.

The chain couples TRBV9 to TRBJ2-1; possibly the D gene is TRBD2, per 5 matching bases. The sequence derives from a man aged 50-59 years with Merkel cell carcinoma. The sequencing sample was made of lymph node tissue. The DNA is TGTGCCAGCAGCGTCGGAGGCAGCGAATTCAATGAGCAGTTCTTC. Its translation is CASSVGGSEFNEQFF.